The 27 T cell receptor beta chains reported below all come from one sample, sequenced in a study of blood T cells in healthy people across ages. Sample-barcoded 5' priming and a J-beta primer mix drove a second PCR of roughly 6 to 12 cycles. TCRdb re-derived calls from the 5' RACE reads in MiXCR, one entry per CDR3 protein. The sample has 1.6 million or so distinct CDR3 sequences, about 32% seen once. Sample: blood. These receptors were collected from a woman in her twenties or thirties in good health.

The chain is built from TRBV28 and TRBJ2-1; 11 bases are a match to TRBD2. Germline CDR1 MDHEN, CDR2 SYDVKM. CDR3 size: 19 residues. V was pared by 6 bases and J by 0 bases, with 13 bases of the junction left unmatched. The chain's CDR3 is CASRTELRLAGSSYNEQFF. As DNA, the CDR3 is TGTGCCAGCAGGACCGAACTCCGACTAGCGGGGAGCTCCTACAATGAGCAGTTCTTC.

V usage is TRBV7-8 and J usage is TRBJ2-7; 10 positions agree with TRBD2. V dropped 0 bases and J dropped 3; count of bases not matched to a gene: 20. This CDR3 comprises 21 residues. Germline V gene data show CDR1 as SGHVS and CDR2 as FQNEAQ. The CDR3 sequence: CASSLALIGAGGLSGYYEQYF. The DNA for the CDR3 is TGTGCCAGCAGCTTAGCGCTGATAGGAGCGGGAGGGCTATCGGGATACTACGAGCAGTACTTC.

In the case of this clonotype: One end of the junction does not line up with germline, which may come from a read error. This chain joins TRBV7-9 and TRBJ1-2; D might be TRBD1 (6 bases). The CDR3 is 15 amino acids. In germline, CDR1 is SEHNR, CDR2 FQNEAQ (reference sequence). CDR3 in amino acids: CVSSYPGDFNHGYTF. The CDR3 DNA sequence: TGTGTCAGCAGCTACCCAGGGGACTTTAACCATGGCTACACCTTC.

CDR3 amino acids: CASNEGSTPYEQYF. In DNA form, the CDR3 reads TGTGCCAGCAACGAGGGCAGCACACCCTACGAGCAGTACTTC. The chain employs TRBV27 and TRBJ2-7, with D tentatively TRBD2 (5 bases). There are 14 residues in the CDR3. Germline V gene sequence: CDR1 MNHEY, CDR2 SMNVEV (reference sequence). V shed 7 bases and J shed 2 bases, with 15 bases lying between them.

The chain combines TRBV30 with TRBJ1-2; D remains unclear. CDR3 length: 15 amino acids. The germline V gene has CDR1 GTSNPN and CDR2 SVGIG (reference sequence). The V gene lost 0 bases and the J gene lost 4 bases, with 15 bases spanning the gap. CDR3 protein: CAWSVSIGRGYGYTF. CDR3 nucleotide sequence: TGTGCCTGGAGTGTCTCAATCGGCAGAGGCTATGGCTACACCTTC.

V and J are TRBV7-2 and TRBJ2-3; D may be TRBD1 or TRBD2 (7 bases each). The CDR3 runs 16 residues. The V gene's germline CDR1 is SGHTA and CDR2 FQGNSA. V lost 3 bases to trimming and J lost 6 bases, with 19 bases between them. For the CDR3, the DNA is TGTGCCAGCAGCTTGGGCAGGGGGGGTATTTCGGATACGCAGTATTTT. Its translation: CASSLGRGGISDTQYF.

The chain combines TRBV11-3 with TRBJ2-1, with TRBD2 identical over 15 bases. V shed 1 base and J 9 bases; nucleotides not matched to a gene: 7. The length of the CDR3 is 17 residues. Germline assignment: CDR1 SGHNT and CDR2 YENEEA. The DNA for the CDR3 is TGTGCCAGCAGCTTAGTGGGGGGACTAGCGGGAGGAATTGAGCAGTTCTTC. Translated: CASSLVGGLAGGIEQFF.

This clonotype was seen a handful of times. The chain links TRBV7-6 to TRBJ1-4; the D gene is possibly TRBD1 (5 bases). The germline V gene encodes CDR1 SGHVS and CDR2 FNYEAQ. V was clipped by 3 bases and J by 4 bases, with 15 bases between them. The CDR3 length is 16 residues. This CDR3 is CASSFSGGAHNEKLFF. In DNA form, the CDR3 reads TGTGCCAGCAGCTTCAGCGGGGGAGCGCATAATGAAAAACTGTTTTTT.

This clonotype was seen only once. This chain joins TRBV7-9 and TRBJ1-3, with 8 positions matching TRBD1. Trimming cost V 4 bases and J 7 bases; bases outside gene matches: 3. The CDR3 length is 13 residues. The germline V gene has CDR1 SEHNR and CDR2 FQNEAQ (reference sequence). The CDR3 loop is CASSSQGANTIYF. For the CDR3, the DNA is TGTGCCAGCAGCTCCCAGGGGGCCAACACCATATATTTT. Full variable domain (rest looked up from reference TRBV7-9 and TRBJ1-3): DTGVSQNPRHKITKRGQNVTFRCDPISEHNRLYWYRQTLGQGPEFLTYFQNEAQLEKSRLLSDRFSAERPKGSFSTLEIQRTEQGDSAMYLCASSSQGANTIYFGEGSWLTVV.

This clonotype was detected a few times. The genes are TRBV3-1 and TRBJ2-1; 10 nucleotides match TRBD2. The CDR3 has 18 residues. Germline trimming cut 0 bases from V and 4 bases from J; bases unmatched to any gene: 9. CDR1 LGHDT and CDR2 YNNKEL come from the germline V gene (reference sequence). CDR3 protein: CASSQDVVAGGGYNEQFF. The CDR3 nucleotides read TGTGCCAGCAGCCAAGATGTAGTAGCGGGAGGTGGATACAATGAGCAGTTCTTC.

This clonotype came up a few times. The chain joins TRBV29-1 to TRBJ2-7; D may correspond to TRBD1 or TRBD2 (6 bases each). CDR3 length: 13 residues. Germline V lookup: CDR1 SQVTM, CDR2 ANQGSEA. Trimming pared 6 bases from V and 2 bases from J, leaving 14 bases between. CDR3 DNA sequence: TGCAGCGTGCGAGGTGGGGGGCCCTACGAGCAGTACTTC. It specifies CSVRGGGPYEQYF.

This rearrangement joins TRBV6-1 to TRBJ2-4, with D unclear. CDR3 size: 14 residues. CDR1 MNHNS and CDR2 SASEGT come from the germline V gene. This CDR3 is CATAPFLAKNIQYF. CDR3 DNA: TGTGCAACGGCCCCTTTTTTGGCCAAAAACATTCAGTACTTC.

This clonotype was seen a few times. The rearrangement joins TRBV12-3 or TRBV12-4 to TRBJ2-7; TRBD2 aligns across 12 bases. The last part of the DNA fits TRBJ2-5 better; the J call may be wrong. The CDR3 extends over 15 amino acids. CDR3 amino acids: CASSPSGGASETQYF. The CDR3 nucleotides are TGTGCCAGCAGCCCTAGCGGGGGGGCCTCGGAGACCCAGTACTTC.

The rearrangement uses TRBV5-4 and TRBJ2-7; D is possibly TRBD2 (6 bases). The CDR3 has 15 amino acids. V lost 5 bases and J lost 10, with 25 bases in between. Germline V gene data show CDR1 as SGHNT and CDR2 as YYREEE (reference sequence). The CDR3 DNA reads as TGTGCCAGCAGTTTTGGAGGGGCACGGCAAGAAACCCAGTACTTC. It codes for CASSFGGARQETQYF.

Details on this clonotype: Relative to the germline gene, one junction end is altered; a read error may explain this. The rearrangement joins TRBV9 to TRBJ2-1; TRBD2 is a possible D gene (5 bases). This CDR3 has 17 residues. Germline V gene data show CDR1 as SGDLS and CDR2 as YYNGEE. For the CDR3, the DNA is TGTGCCGGCAGCGCCAGCGGAGCCCCCAACCTTTACAATGAGCAGTTCTTC. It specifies CAGSASGAPNLYNEQFF.

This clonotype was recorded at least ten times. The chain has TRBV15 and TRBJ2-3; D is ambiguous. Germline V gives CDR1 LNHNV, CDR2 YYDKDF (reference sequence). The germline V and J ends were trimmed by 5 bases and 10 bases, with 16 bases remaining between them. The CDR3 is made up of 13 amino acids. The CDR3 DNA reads TGTGCCACCAGCCCACCCCTGGGTATACCGCAGTATTTT. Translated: CATSPPLGIPQYF.

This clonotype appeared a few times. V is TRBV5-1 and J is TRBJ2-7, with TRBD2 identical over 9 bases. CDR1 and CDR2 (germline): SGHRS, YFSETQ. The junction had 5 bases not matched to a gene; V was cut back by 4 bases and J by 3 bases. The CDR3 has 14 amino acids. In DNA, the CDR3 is TGCGCCAGCAGCGGACTAGCGAGCAACTACGAGCAGTACTTC. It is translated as CASSGLASNYEQYF. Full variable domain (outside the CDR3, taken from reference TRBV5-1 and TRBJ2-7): KAGVTQTPRYLIKTRGQQVTLSCSPISGHRSVSWYQQTPGQGLQFLFEYFSETQRNKGNFPGRFSGRQFSNSRSEMNVSTLELGDSALYLCASSGLASNYEQYFGPGTRLTVT.

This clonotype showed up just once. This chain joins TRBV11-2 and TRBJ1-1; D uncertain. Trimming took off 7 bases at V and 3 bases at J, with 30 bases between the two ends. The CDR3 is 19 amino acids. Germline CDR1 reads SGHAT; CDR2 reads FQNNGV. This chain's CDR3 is CASNSHRSEKKGRDTEAFF. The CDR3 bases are TGTGCCAGCAACTCCCACCGGAGTGAGAAGAAGGGAAGGGACACTGAAGCTTTCTTT.

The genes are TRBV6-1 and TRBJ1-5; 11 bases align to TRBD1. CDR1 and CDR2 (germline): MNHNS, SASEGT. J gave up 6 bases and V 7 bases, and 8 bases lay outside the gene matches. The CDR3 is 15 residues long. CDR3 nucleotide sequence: TGTGCCAGCACTCCCCCCGGACAGGGGGCTCAGCCCCAGCATTTT. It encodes CASTPPGQGAQPQHF.

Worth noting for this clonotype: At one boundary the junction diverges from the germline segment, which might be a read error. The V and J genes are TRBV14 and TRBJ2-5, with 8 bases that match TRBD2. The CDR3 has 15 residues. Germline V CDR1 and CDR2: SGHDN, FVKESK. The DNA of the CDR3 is TGTGCCAGCAGCCAAGTGGGACTAGGCCAAGAGACCCGGTACTTC. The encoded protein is CASSQVGLGQETRYF.

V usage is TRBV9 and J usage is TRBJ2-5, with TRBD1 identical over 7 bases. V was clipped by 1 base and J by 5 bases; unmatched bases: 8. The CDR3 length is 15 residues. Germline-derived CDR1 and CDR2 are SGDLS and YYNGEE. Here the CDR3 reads CASSVTGQPGETQYF. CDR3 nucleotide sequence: TGTGCCAGCAGCGTAACGGGACAGCCAGGGGAGACCCAGTACTTC.

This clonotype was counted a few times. The CDR3 is CSASFGLHADTQYF. The CDR3 region has the DNA TGCAGTGCTAGCTTCGGACTTCATGCAGATACGCAGTATTTT. This chain uses TRBV20-1 with TRBJ2-3, with D possibly being TRBD2 (5 bases). CDR1 is DFQATT and CDR2 is SNEGSKA in the germline V gene (reference sequence). Trimming pared 3 bases from V and 4 bases from J, leaving 14 bases between. This CDR3 comprises 14 residues.

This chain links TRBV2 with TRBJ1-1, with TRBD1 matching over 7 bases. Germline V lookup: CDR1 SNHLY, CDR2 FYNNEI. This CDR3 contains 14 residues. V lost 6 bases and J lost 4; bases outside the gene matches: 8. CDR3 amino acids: CASRPTGSSTEAFF. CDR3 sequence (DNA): TGTGCCAGCAGACCGACAGGGTCCAGCACTGAAGCTTTCTTT.

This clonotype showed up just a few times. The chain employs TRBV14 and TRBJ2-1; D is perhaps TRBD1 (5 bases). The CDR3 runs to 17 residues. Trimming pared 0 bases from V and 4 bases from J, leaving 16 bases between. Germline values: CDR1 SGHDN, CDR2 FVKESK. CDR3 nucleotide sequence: TGTGCCAGCAGCCAAGAGCGGCAGGGAATGGGGTACAATGAGCAGTTCTTC. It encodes CASSQERQGMGYNEQFF.

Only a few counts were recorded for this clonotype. Written as DNA, the CDR3 is TGTGCCAGCAGCTGGGAGGGACAGAACTACGAGCAGTACTTC. Translation gives CASSWEGQNYEQYF. J is TRBJ2-7 and V is TRBV7-9; D could derive from TRBD1 or TRBD2 (7 bases each). Germline loops: CDR1 SEHNR, CDR2 FQNEAQ (reference sequence). CDR3 length: 14 residues. The V gene lost 4 bases and the J gene lost 3 bases, with 13 bases spanning the gap.

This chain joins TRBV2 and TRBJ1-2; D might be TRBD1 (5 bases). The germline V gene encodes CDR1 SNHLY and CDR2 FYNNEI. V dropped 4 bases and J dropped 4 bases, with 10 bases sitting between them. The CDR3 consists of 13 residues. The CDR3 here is CASSGGLSYGYTF. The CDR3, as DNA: TGTGCCAGCAGTGGGGGACTGAGCTATGGCTACACCTTC.

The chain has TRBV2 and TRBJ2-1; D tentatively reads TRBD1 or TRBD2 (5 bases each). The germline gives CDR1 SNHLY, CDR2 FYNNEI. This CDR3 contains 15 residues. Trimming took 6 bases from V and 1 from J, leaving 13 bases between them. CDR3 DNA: TGTGCCAGCAGCCTCCGGGACCAGTCCTACAATGAGCAGTTCTTC. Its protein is CASSLRDQSYNEQFF.